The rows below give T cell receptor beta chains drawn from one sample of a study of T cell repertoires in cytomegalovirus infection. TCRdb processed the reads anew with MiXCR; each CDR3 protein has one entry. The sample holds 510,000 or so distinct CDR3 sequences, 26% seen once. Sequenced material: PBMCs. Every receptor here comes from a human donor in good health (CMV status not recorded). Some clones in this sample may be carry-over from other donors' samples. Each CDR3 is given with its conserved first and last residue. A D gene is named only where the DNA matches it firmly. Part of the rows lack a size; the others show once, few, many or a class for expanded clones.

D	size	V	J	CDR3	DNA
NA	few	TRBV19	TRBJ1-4	CASSMFFQPNEKLFF	TGTGCCAGTAGTATGTTCTTCCAGCCTAATGAAAAACTGTTTTTT
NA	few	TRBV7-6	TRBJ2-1	CASSQRLINEQFF	TGTGCCAGCAGCCAACGACTTATCAATGAGCAGTTCTTC
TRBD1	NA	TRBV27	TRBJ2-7	CASSRTGISHEQYF	TGTGCCAGCAGTAGGACAGGGATATCACACGAGCAGTACTTC
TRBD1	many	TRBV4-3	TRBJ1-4	CASSRQPGQGNEKLFF	TGCGCCAGCAGCCGACAACCGGGACAGGGGAATGAAAAACTGTTTTTT
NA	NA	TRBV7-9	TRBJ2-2	CASSGVTGGPGELFF	TGTGCCAGCTCTGGGGTGACAGGAGGGCCCGGGGAACTGTTTTTT
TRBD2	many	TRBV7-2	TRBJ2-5	CASSGTSGKQETQYF	TGTGCCAGCAGCGGGACTAGCGGTAAACAAGAGACCCAGTACTTC
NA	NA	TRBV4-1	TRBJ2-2	CASSLDPNTGELFF	TGCGCCAGCAGCCTTGACCCGAACACCGGGGAGCTGTTTTTT
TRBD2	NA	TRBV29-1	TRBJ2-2	CSVERLAGGTGELFF	TGCAGCGTTGAACGACTAGCGGGCGGCACCGGGGAGCTGTTTTTT
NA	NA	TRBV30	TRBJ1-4	CACRAEGNEKLFF	TGTGCCTGCAGGGCAGAAGGGAATGAAAAACTGTTTTTT
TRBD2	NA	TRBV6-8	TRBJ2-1	CASRPGTSGRGNEQFF	TGTGCCAGCAGACCCGGGACTAGCGGGAGGGGGAATGAGCAGTTCTTC
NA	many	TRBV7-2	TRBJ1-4	CASSGPPGQQGASEKLFF	TGTGCCAGCAGCGGACCGCCGGGACAACAAGGCGCCTCTGAAAAACTGTTTTTT
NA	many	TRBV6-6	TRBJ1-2	CASSPTENYGYTF	TGTGCCAGCAGTCCGACAGAAAACTATGGCTACACCTTC
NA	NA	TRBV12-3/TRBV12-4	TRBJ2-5	CASSSGRPQYF	TGTGCCAGCAGTTCGGGACGGCCCCAGTACTTC
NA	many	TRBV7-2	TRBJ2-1	CASSSQQRGEQFF	TGTGCCAGCAGCTCTCAACAGCGAGGTGAGCAGTTCTTC
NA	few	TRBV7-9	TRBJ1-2	CASSPFGEAWGYTF	TGTGCCAGCAGCCCGTTTGGGGAAGCCTGGGGCTACACCTTC
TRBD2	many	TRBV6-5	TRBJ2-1	CASSYRGTSGVSYNEQFF	TGTGCCAGCAGTTACCGCGGGACTAGCGGGGTCTCCTACAATGAGCAGTTCTTC
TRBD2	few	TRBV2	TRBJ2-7	CATLGTSGRVPPGEQYF	TGTGCCACCCTAGGGACTAGCGGGAGGGTTCCTCCAGGCGAGCAGTACTTC
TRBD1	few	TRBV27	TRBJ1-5	CASSLWGRGNNQPQHF	TGTGCCAGCAGTTTATGGGGCAGGGGGAACAATCAGCCCCAGCATTTT
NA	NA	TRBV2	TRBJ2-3	CASSELSGGTDTQYF	TGTGCCAGCAGTGAACTTAGCGGAGGCACAGATACGCAGTATTTT
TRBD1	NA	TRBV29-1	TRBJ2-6	CSVVDRGPGANVLTF	TGCAGCGTTGTAGACAGGGGGCCTGGGGCCAACGTCCTGACTTTC
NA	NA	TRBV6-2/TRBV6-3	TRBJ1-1	CASSFGGREPEAFF	TGTGCCAGCAGTTTTGGGGGCAGAGAGCCTGAAGCTTTCTTT
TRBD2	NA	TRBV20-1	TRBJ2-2	CSARTSGSGGELFF	TGCAGTGCACGGACTAGCGGGAGTGGCGGGGAGCTGTTTTTT
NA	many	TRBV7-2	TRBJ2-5	CASSLVSGETQYF	TGTGCCAGCAGCTTAGTGAGCGGGGAGACCCAGTACTTC
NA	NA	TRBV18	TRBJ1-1	CASSPETLGTEAFF	TGTGCCAGCTCACCAGAAACCTTGGGGACTGAAGCTTTCTTT
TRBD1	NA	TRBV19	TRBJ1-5	CASSIWRTGGHQPQHF	TGTGCCAGTAGTATATGGAGGACAGGGGGGCATCAGCCCCAGCATTTT
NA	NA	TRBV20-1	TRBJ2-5	CSASPLSGTQETQYF	TGCAGTGCTAGTCCCCTCTCCGGGACACAAGAGACCCAGTACTTC
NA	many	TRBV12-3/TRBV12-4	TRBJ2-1	CASSLRGNNEQFF	TGTGCCAGCAGTCTCCGGGGGAACAATGAGCAGTTCTTC
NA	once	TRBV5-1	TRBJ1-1	CASSRVGGQSEAFF	TGCGCCAGCAGTCGGGTGGGTGGGCAGTCTGAAGCTTTCTTT
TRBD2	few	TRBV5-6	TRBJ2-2	CASSPDSGRAGELFF	TGTGCCAGCAGCCCGGATAGCGGGAGAGCCGGGGAGCTGTTTTTT
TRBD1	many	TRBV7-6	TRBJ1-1	CASSSDRGLNTEAFF	TGTGCCAGCAGCTCCGACAGGGGATTGAACACTGAAGCTTTCTTT
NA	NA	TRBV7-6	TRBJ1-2	CASSPRTWGYGYTF	TGTGCCAGCAGCCCCAGGACCTGGGGCTATGGCTACACCTTC
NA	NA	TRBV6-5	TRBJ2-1	CASSYGLADKYNEQFF	TGTGCCAGCAGTTACGGGTTAGCCGATAAGTACAATGAGCAGTTCTTC
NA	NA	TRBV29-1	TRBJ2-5	CSVDLGQETQYF	TGCAGCGTTGATTTGGGGCAAGAGACCCAGTACTTC
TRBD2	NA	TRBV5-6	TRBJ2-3	CASSSPSGRDTQYF	TGTGCCAGCAGCTCCCCTAGCGGGAGGGATACGCAGTATTTT
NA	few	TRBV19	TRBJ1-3	CASSVGRNSGNTIYF	TGTGCCAGTAGTGTCGGACGTAACTCTGGAAACACCATATATTTT
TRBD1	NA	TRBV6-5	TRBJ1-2	CASSYSFQGGGYGYTF	TGTGCCAGCAGTTACTCATTCCAGGGGGGTGGCTATGGCTACACCTTC
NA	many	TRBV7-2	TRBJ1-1	CASSYRTVNTEAFF	TGTGCCAGCAGCTACCGGACGGTGAACACTGAAGCTTTCTTT
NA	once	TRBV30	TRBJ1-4	CAWKTLGEKLFF	TGTGCCTGGAAGACACTCGGGGAAAAACTGTTTTTT
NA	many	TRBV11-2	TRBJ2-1	CASSPLGSSYNEQFF	TGTGCCAGCAGCCCGCTGGGGAGCTCCTACAATGAGCAGTTCTTC
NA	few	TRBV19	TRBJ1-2	CASSIDPANYGYTF	TGTGCCAGTAGTATAGATCCGGCGAACTATGGCTACACCTTC
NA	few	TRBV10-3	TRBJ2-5	CAISESVVLEETQYF	TGTGCCATCAGTGAGTCGGTAGTCCTTGAAGAGACCCAGTACTTC
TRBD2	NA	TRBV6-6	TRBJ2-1	CATNELAELKGEQFF	TGTGCCACCAACGAACTAGCGGAGTTAAAGGGAGAGCAGTTCTTC
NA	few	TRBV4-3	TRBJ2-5	CASSQERGVGGYETQYF	TGCGCCAGCAGCCAAGAAAGGGGGGTTGGAGGATACGAGACCCAGTACTTC
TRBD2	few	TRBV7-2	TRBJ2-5	CASSLLAGDQETQYF	TGTGCCAGCAGCTTACTAGCGGGAGACCAAGAGACCCAGTACTTC
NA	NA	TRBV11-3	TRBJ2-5	CASSYPIGTRETQYF	TGTGCCAGCAGCTACCCCATTGGTACGAGAGAGACCCAGTACTTC
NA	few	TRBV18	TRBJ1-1	CASSPEQVYTEAFF	TGTGCCAGCTCACCAGAACAGGTGTACACTGAAGCTTTCTTT
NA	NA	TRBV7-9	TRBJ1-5	CASSLVRGKGQQPQHF	TGTGCCAGCAGCTTAGTGCGGGGGAAGGGACAACAGCCCCAGCATTTT
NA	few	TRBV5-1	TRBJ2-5	CASTDSQETQYF	TGCGCCAGTACGGACAGTCAAGAGACCCAGTACTTC
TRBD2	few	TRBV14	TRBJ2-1	CASSQGWSSGGTDEQFF	TGTGCCAGCAGCCAAGGATGGTCTAGCGGAGGGACGGATGAGCAGTTCTTC